Listed below are T cell receptor beta chains from one sample, sequenced in a study of blood T cells in healthy people across ages. TCRdb fed the 5' RACE reads into MiXCR, producing one record per CDR3 protein. The table lists approximately 1,000,000 distinct CDR3 sequences, less than 45% of them singletons. Sequencing was carried out using blood. The receptors derive from a man aged 18 to 30 in good health. The CDR3 runs from the conserved cysteine through the conserved F or W. A D gene is named only where the DNA matches it firmly. Only some rows state a clone size, as once, few, many or a class for expanded clones.

j_call: TRBJ2-3
d_call: NA
clone_size: few
v_call: TRBV20-1
cdr3_length: 17
cdr3_aa: CSARDLRNSHALDTQYF
cdr3_nt: TGCAGTGCTAGAGATCTCCGGAACTCCCACGCTCTAGATACGCAGTATTTT

j_call: TRBJ2-1
d_call: NA
clone_size: few
v_call: TRBV6-2/TRBV6-3
cdr3_length: 18
cdr3_aa: CASSLGVLPQFYYNEQFF
cdr3_nt: TGTGCCAGCAGTTTGGGTGTCCTCCCCCAGTTTTACTACAATGAGCAGTTCTTC

j_call: TRBJ1-5
d_call: NA
clone_size: NA
v_call: TRBV12-3/TRBV12-4
cdr3_length: 13
cdr3_aa: CASSFRGYQPQHF
cdr3_nt: TGTGCCAGCAGTTTCAGAGGGTACCAGCCCCAGCATTTT

j_call: TRBJ1-5
d_call: NA
clone_size: few
v_call: TRBV20-1
cdr3_length: 15
cdr3_aa: CSARLQGNSNQPQHF
cdr3_nt: TGCAGTGCTAGGCTACAGGGCAATAGCAATCAGCCCCAGCATTTT

j_call: TRBJ1-1
d_call: TRBD1
clone_size: few
v_call: TRBV5-1
cdr3_length: 16
cdr3_aa: CASSSGQGRGGAEAFF
cdr3_nt: TGCGCCAGCAGCTCGGGACAGGGTAGGGGAGGGGCTGAAGCTTTCTTT

j_call: TRBJ1-5
d_call: NA
clone_size: once
v_call: TRBV3-1
cdr3_length: 16
cdr3_aa: CASSLGEGQSNQPQHF
cdr3_nt: TGTGCCAGCAGCTTAGGCGAGGGCCAGAGCAATCAGCCCCAGCATTTT

j_call: TRBJ1-4
d_call: NA
clone_size: NA
v_call: TRBV4-1
cdr3_length: 15
cdr3_aa: CASSLGGIRREKLFF
cdr3_nt: TGCGCCAGCAGCCTGGGCGGCATCCGACGGGAAAAACTGTTTTTT

j_call: TRBJ2-1
d_call: TRBD2
clone_size: few
v_call: TRBV3-1
cdr3_length: 20
cdr3_aa: CASSQDFFPRGGGGIGEQFF
cdr3_nt: TGTGCCAGCAGCCAAGATTTTTTCCCTCGGGGGGGCGGGGGGATCGGTGAGCAGTTCTTC

j_call: TRBJ1-6
d_call: NA
clone_size: few
v_call: TRBV21-1
cdr3_length: 19
cdr3_aa: CASSSTLPRDRGDNSPLHF
cdr3_nt: TGTGCCAGCAGCTCCACCCTCCCCCGGGACAGGGGAGACAATTCACCCCTCCACTTT

j_call: TRBJ2-5
d_call: NA
clone_size: NA
v_call: TRBV4-1
cdr3_length: 16
cdr3_aa: CASSQGLLGSHNEQYF
cdr3_nt: TGCGCCAGCAGCCAGGGGTTACTCGGATCCCACAATGAGCAGTACTTC

j_call: TRBJ2-1
d_call: TRBD1
clone_size: few
v_call: TRBV5-1
cdr3_length: 16
cdr3_aa: CASSLGGTGNFNEQFF
cdr3_nt: TGCGCCAGCAGCTTGGGAGGGACAGGGAATTTCAATGAGCAGTTCTTC

j_call: TRBJ1-1
d_call: NA
clone_size: NA
v_call: TRBV4-1
cdr3_length: 12
cdr3_aa: CATSQDSTEAFF
cdr3_nt: TGCGCCACCAGCCAAGATAGTACTGAAGCTTTCTTT

j_call: TRBJ2-7
d_call: NA
clone_size: many
v_call: TRBV12-3/TRBV12-4
cdr3_length: 12
cdr3_aa: CASSKQGYEQYF
cdr3_nt: TGTGCCAGCAGTAAACAGGGCTACGAGCAGTACTTC

j_call: TRBJ1-5
d_call: NA
clone_size: NA
v_call: TRBV10-3
cdr3_length: 16
cdr3_aa: CAIGAGTGISNQPQHF
cdr3_nt: TGTGCCATCGGGGCCGGGACTGGGATAAGCAATCAGCCCCAGCATTTT

j_call: TRBJ2-3
d_call: TRBD1
clone_size: NA
v_call: TRBV12-3/TRBV12-4
cdr3_length: 15
cdr3_aa: CASSFLVGGRDTQYF
cdr3_nt: TGTGCCAGCAGTTTTTTGGTAGGGGGCAGAGATACGCAGTATTTT